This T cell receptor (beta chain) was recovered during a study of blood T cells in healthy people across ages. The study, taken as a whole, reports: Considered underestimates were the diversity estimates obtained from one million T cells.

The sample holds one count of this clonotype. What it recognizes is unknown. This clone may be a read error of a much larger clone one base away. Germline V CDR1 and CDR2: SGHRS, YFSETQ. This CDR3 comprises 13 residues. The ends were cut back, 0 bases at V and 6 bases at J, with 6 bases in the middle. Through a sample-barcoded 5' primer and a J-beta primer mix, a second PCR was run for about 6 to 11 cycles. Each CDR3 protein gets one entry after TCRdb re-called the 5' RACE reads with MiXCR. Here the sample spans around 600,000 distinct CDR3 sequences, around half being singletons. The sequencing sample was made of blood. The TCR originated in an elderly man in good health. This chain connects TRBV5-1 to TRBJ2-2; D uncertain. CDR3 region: CASSLDNAGELFF. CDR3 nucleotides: TGCGCCAGCAGCTTGGATAACGCCGGGGAGCTGTTTTTT.